This TCR beta chain stems from a study of regulatory T cells in long-lasting Graves disease. About the study: Newly diagnosed Graves' patients had under 3 months of antithyroid drugs.

iRepertoire HTBI primers and Arm-PCR of CDR3 regions built TCR beta libraries. TCRdb re-analysed the multiplex PCR reads in MiXCR, keeping a single row per CDR3 protein. The top ten hold 25% to 30% of the sample, which has 300,000 to 400,000 distinct CDR3 sequences, approximately 16% seen once. CDR3 length: 15 amino acids. The V and J ends lost 5 bases and 4 bases respectively, with 15 bases between them. Germline V CDR1 and CDR2: DFQATT, SNEGSKA (reference sequence). Time point described: newly diagnosed GD, antithyroid drugs for less than 3 months. RNA from PBMCs was the source of the TCR library. This same sample was also taken into another study, of T cells in Graves' hyperthyroidism and ophthalmopathy. That paper notes: Carried out on the TCR CDR3, a first-round RT-PCR used the HTBI primer set.

This sequence was found in a man aged 40-49 years with Graves disease. V and J are TRBV20-1 and TRBJ1-6; D not certain. Sample: peripheral blood mononuclear cells (PBMCs), taken at new diagnosis, from a patient treated with antithyroid drugs. The CDR3 nucleotides are TGCAGTGCTCCCCAGGCGAGTGGTTATAATTCACCCCTCCACTTT. It encodes CSAPQASGYNSPLHF.